Described below is a single T cell receptor (beta chain) sequence and its context. Its antigen is still unknown. Trimming shortened V by 1 base and J by 7 bases, and 10 bases separated the two germline ends. From germline, CDR1 is SEHNR and CDR2 FQNEAQ (reference sequence). This CDR3 contains 14 residues. The source of the sample is a study of beta chain features in type 1 diabetes. Study-wide background: Across the samples, more than 85 million sorted cells were examined in total.

CD45RO/CCR7/CD25/CD127/CD95/CD27 sorting isolated CD4+ naive, central memory, regulatory and stem cell-like memory cells. Notes on the study in general: The analysis here could not establish whether HLA type shapes TCRB rearrangement. It was possible that PCR favored shorter templates, equally so in patients and controls.

Every bit of the isolated RNA underwent reverse transcription, so sequencing read expressed TCRB transcripts. Assay used: immunoSEQ multiplex PCR; TCRdb lists only in-frame clones, some missing. The sample lists some 270,000 clones, roughly 14% occurring once. Sequences were obtained from naive CD4+ T cells from blood. The source is a woman aged 40 to 50 in good health. V is TRBV7-9 and J is TRBJ1-4; D remains unclear. The CDR3 region is CASSLGEKGEKLFF. The CDR3 region has the DNA TGTGCCAGCAGCTTAGGGGAGAAAGGTGAAAAACTGTTTTTT.